Detailed here is one T cell receptor (beta chain). Its antigen is undetermined. The record originates from a study of cytomegalovirus exposure and HLA in healthy donors. In the study overall: Under 90% of 398 genotyped donors fell in the Caucasian-associated ancestry cluster.

This PCR relied on a set of 60 Vbeta primers and 13 Jbeta primers. Sequencing was performed with immunoSEQ multiplex PCR; in TCRdb, only in-frame clones are kept and a portion is missing. Of 65,000 to 90,000 clones listed, around 72% are singletons. Study conclusions and caveats: An Asian-associated ancestry cluster reportedly showed fewer N-insertions than the approximately 700-donor mean in a later analysis. Later on, an analysis found that several of the most significant clusters appeared to be linked to common viral pathogens, which included parvovirus B19. In an earlier analysis, in fewer than 700 donors, most V segments appeared productive either ~87% or ~30% of the time.

Trimming stripped 1 base from V and 6 bases from J, with 9 bases between. CDR3 length equals 13 residues. CDR1 SGHAT and CDR2 FQNNGV come from the germline V gene. The sequencing input was PBMCs. This TCR was recovered from a woman between 35 and 50 years old in good health and CMV-seropositive. The chain links TRBV11-2 to TRBJ2-5; TRBD1 is a possible D gene (5 bases). The CDR3 protein is CASSLGQGKTQYF. The DNA for the CDR3 is TGTGCCAGCAGCTTAGGGCAGGGAAAGACCCAGTACTTC. The whole variable domain, filled in from reference TRBV11-2 and TRBJ2-5, reads EAGVAQSPRYKIIEKRQSVAFWCNPISGHATLYWYQQILGQGPKLLIQFQNNGVVDDSQLPKDRFSAERLKGVDSTLKIQPAKLEDSAVYLCASSLGQGKTQYFGPGTRLLVL.